The 8 T cell receptor beta chains given below trace back to one sample, sequenced in a study of vaccination and CD4 T cells after COVID-19. CD4+ T cells that had been cultured provided DNA sequenced with the Oncomine TCR Beta short-read assay. Each CDR3 protein gets one entry after TCRdb re-called the PCR reads with MiXCR. Of under 20,000 distinct CDR3 sequences in the sample, 40% to 60% are singletons; the top ten hold roughly 10%. Antigens for these TCRs are unknown. As to treatment: roughly 10-day PBMC culture with coronavirus spike peptide pools or control peptides (ViraFEST assay). The sample here was CD4+ T cells from blood, cultured in vitro, taken before SARS-CoV-2 vaccination. Receptor source: a human donor who had recovered from COVID-19.

This chain connects TRBV20-1 to TRBJ2-5; D may be TRBD2 (6 bases). The CDR3 is made up of 13 amino acids. The ends were cut back, 7 bases at V and 5 bases at J, with 17 bases in the middle. Germline CDR1 DFQATT, CDR2 SNEGSKA (reference sequence). The CDR3 DNA follows: TGCAGTGTTGGCACTGGCGGGATTGAGACCCAGTACTTC. Its translation is CSVGTGGIETQYF.

This clonotype was detected a few times. The chain is built from TRBV20-1 and TRBJ1-1; D gene unclear. V was cut by 3 bases and J by 1 base, with 12 bases left in between. From germline, CDR1 is DFQATT and CDR2 SNEGSKA (reference sequence). This CDR3 has 14 amino acids. The CDR3 protein is CSARPGLGNTEAFF. The DNA of the CDR3 is TGCAGTGCTAGGCCGGGCCTGGGGAACACTGAAGCTTTCTTT.

The chain uses TRBV18 and TRBJ1-1, with D hard to call. Germline-derived CDR1 and CDR2 are KGHSH and LQKENI. V lost 4 bases and J lost 1, with 13 bases in between. The CDR3 is 15 residues long. The CDR3 spells CASSLAILQNTEAFF. DNA for the CDR3: TGTGCCAGCTCACTAGCTATTCTCCAGAACACTGAAGCTTTCTTT.

This clonotype was seen once. This sequence joins TRBV7-9 and TRBJ2-3; tentative D call: TRBD2 (5 bases). The CDR3 runs to 14 residues. Germline lookup yields CDR1 SEHNR and CDR2 FQNEAQ (reference sequence). Trimming cost V 4 bases and J 6 bases, with 14 bases left between them. The CDR3 sequence: CASSSSFPTDTQYF. The CDR3 coding sequence is TGTGCCAGCAGCTCTAGCTTTCCCACGGATACGCAGTATTTT.

The J gene is TRBJ2-7, the V gene TRBV20-1, with 7 bases aligning to TRBD1. The J segment lost 6 bases and the V segment lost 5 bases, leaving 7 bases of the junction unmatched. The CDR3 has 12 residues. CDR1 is DFQATT and CDR2 is SNEGSKA in the germline V gene (reference sequence). The CDR3 loop reads CSAAGGSAEQYF. CDR3 bases: TGCAGTGCTGCAGGGGGATCAGCCGAGCAGTACTTC.

J is TRBJ2-5 and V is TRBV19; the D is unclear. The CDR3 is 12 amino acids. Germline CDR1 is LNHDA and CDR2 is SQIVND (reference sequence). Trimming removed 8 bases at V and 4 bases at J, with 11 bases between. The CDR3 DNA reads TGTGCCAGTGGCCGATTGAGAGAGACCCAGTACTTC. This gives the protein CASGRLRETQYF.

The chain combines TRBV4-1 with TRBJ2-5; 10 bases align to TRBD1. CDR3 length: 15 residues. Germline V gene lookup returns CDR1 MGHRA and CDR2 YSYEKL. The V segment lost 4 bases and the J segment 2 bases; nucleotides outside the gene matches: 4. The CDR3 coding sequence is TGCGCCAGCAGCCGGGACAGGGGTTTTCAAGAGACCCAGTACTTC. It is translated as CASSRDRGFQETQYF.

The chain joins TRBV7-6 to TRBJ2-1, with D hard to call. Germline V gene lookup returns CDR1 SGHVS and CDR2 FNYEAQ. Trimming cost V 1 base and J 6 bases, with 7 bases left between them. The CDR3 has 13 residues. The CDR3 loop is CASSLGASNEQFF. CDR3 nucleotides: TGTGCCAGCAGCTTAGGAGCCAGCAATGAGCAGTTCTTC.